One sample yielded the 13 T cell receptor beta chains listed below, sequenced in a study of cytomegalovirus exposure and HLA in healthy donors. PCR primers comprised 60 Vbeta and 13 Jbeta primers. This table comes from immunoSEQ multiplex PCR, and its TCRdb copy is limited to in-frame clones, with some not included. Here the sample spans over 250,000 clones, about nine tenths being singletons. The sequenced sample consisted of PBMCs. These receptors all come from a man aged 35 to 55 in good health and CMV-seropositive.

The gene calls are TRBV18 and TRBJ1-2; TRBD1 agrees at 8 bases. Per the germline V gene, CDR1 is KGHSH and CDR2 is LQKENI. J lost 2 bases, V lost 3 bases, and 11 bases had no gene match. The CDR3 spans 17 residues. The CDR3 reads CASSPPRTGWVNYGYTF. DNA of the CDR3: TGTGCCAGCTCACCCCCTAGGACAGGGTGGGTGAACTATGGCTACACCTTC.

The CDR3 region has the DNA TGTGCCAGCAGTGGGGGCAGCAACACTGAAGCTTTCTTT. Its protein product is CASSGGSNTEAFF. The chain couples TRBV2 to TRBJ1-1; the D gene is possibly TRBD1 (5 bases). Trimming shortened V by 4 bases and J by 2 bases, and 8 bases separated the two germline ends. Germline loops: CDR1 SNHLY, CDR2 FYNNEI. The CDR3 contains 13 residues.

This chain connects TRBV10-3 to TRBJ2-1; TRBD2 aligns across 8 bases. V was pared by 3 bases and J by 6 bases, with 7 bases of the junction left unmatched. CDR3 length equals 15 residues. Per the germline V gene, CDR1 is ENHRY and CDR2 is SYGVKD. CDR3 DNA sequence: TGTGCCATCAGTGATGGCAGTAGCGGGACCAATGAGCAGTTCTTC. Its translation is CAISDGSSGTNEQFF.

The J gene is TRBJ2-1, the V gene TRBV4-1; 7 bases are shared with TRBD2. The CDR3 is 16 amino acids. Germline assignment: CDR1 MGHRA and CDR2 YSYEKL. V gave up 0 bases and J gave up 4 bases; unmatched junction bases: 6. The CDR3 loop is CASSQDRGRGYNEQFF. CDR3 bases: TGCGCCAGCAGCCAAGATCGCGGGAGAGGGTACAATGAGCAGTTCTTC.

The CDR3 protein is CASSTGLAAETQYF. The CDR3, as DNA: TGTGCCAGCAGCACGGGACTAGCGGCCGAGACCCAGTACTTC. The chain has TRBV5-6 and TRBJ2-5; 11 bases are shared with TRBD2. V lost 4 bases, J lost 5 bases, and 4 bases stayed unmatched. The CDR3 has 14 amino acids. Per germline, CDR1 SGHDT and CDR2 YYEEEE.

This chain links TRBV5-1 with TRBJ1-1, with TRBD1 matching 7 bases. Germline CDR1 is SGHRS and CDR2 is YFSETQ. The CDR3 totals 15 residues. V trimming: 0 bases; J trimming: 1 base; junction bases outside the gene matches: 3. The CDR3 loop is CASSLARTGNTEAFF. CDR3 sequence (DNA): TGCGCCAGCAGCTTGGCAAGGACAGGGAACACTGAAGCTTTCTTT.

The chain uses TRBV7-2 and TRBJ2-3; D gene uncertain. V was cut by 2 bases and J by 0 bases, with 3 bases left in between. CDR1 is SGHTA, CDR2 FQGNSA, per germline. This CDR3 spans 13 amino acids. Written as DNA, the CDR3 is TGTGCCAGCAGCTTAAGCAGCACAGATACGCAGTATTTT. Translating it yields CASSLSSTDTQYF.

The chain combines TRBV19 with TRBJ2-1; D is perhaps TRBD1 (5 bases). V lost 1 base to trimming and J lost 4 bases, with 8 bases between them. The CDR3 totals 14 residues. Germline V CDR1 and CDR2: LNHDA, SQIVND (reference sequence). The CDR3 DNA sequence: TGTGCCAGTAGTATAGCAGGGCCGTACAATGAGCAGTTCTTC. Translation: CASSIAGPYNEQFF. The variable domain in full, completed from reference TRBV19 and TRBJ2-1, reads DGGITQSPKYLFRKEGQNVTLSCEQNLNHDAMYWYRQDPGQGLRLIYYSQIVNDFQKGDIAEGYSVSREKKESFPLTVTSAQKNPTAFYLCASSIAGPYNEQFFGPGTRLTVL.

As regards this clone: At one of its ends the junction is not consistent with the germline gene, which may arise from a read error. This rearrangement joins TRBV7-9 to TRBJ2-7, with D tentatively TRBD2 (6 bases). Germline-derived CDR1 and CDR2 are SEHNR and FQNEAQ (reference sequence). The CDR3 has 13 residues. This CDR3 reads CSSKEGLSYEQYF. For the CDR3, the DNA is TGTTCCAGCAAAGAGGGACTCTCCTACGAGCAGTACTTC.

The chain employs TRBV7-6 and TRBJ2-7; no clear D gene. Germline V gives CDR1 SGHVS, CDR2 FNYEAQ. The V gene lost 5 bases and the J gene lost 3 bases, with 23 bases spanning the gap. The CDR3 runs 17 residues. The CDR3 sequence is CASSARYYSRRDYEQYF. CDR3 coding DNA: TGTGCCAGCAGCGCGCGCTACTATAGCCGGAGAGACTACGAGCAGTACTTC.

This chain joins TRBV29-1 and TRBJ2-1, with 11 bases lining up with TRBD2. The CDR3 runs to 11 residues. V trimming: 7 bases; J trimming: 15 bases; junction bases outside the gene matches: 8. Germline CDR1 reads SQVTM; CDR2 reads ANQGSEA. The CDR3 region is CSATSGSPPFF. The CDR3 nucleotides are TGCAGCGCTACTAGCGGGAGCCCCCCGTTCTTC.

J is TRBJ2-3 and V is TRBV11-2; D is uncertain. The CDR3 totals 16 residues. Germline V gene data show CDR1 as SGHAT and CDR2 as FQNNGV. Trimming pared 1 base from V and 1 base from J, leaving 12 bases between. The CDR3 region is CASSLGLRLRTDTQYF. CDR3 DNA sequence: TGTGCCAGCAGCTTAGGGTTGCGCCTCCGCACAGATACGCAGTATTTT.

This clone was recorded a few times. The V gene is TRBV2, the J gene TRBJ2-1, with D possibly being TRBD1 (6 bases). CDR1 is SNHLY, CDR2 FYNNEI, per germline. Trimming stripped 4 bases from V and 8 bases from J, with 15 bases between. The CDR3 length is 14 residues. CDR3 sequence (DNA): TGTGCCAGCAGTGTACTAGAGGGGGATGATGAGCAGTTCTTC. This gives the protein CASSVLEGDDEQFF.